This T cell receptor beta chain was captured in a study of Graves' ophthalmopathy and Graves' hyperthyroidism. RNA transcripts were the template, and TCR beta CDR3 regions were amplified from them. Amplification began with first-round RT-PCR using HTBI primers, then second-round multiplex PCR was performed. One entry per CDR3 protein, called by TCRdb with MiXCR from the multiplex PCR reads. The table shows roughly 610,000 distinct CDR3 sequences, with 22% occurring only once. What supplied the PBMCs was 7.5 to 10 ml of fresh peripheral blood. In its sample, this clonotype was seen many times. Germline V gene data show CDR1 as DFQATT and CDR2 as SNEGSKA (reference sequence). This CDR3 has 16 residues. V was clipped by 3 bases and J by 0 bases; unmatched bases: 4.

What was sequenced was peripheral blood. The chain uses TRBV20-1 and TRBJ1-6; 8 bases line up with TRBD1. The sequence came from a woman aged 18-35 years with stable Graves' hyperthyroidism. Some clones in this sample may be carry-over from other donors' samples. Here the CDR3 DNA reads TGCAGTGCTAGGGACAGGGACAACTCCTATAATTCACCCCTCCACTTT. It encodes CSARDRDNSYNSPLHF.